The source of this TCR beta chain is a study of T cells in Graves' hyperthyroidism and ophthalmopathy. Findings and caveats of the study: The model made its ophthalmopathy prediction, and onset followed a median about 6.8 months later.

Clinicians diagnosed patients from clinical symptoms, serum thyroxine and TRAb, thyroid ultrasound and orbital computed tomography. Sample collection date corresponds to first hyperthyroidism diagnosis, prior to any ophthalmopathy symptoms. Amplified TCR beta CDR3 regions came from RNA transcripts. HTBI primers were employed in a first-round RT-PCR of the TCR CDR3. From the multiplex PCR reads, TCRdb called clonotypes with MiXCR, one entry per CDR3 protein. Of some 600,000 distinct CDR3 sequences in the sample, more than 11% were seen once. This clonotype was seen repeatedly, ten times or more. As yet, its antigen is unknown. The V end lost 6 bases, the J end lost 1 base, and 14 bases lay between the germline ends. Germline CDR1 and CDR2: DFQATT and SNEGSKA (reference sequence). The CDR3 totals 14 residues.

What was sequenced was blood. This TCR came from a woman between 25 and 40 years old with Graves' hyperthyroidism that later progressed to Graves' ophthalmopathy. The gene calls are TRBV20-1 and TRBJ2-3; D remains ambiguous. The CDR3 protein is CSASTNGGTDTQYF. CDR3 nucleotide sequence: TGCAGTGCCTCAACTAACGGAGGCACAGATACGCAGTATTTT.